This TCR beta chain is drawn from a study of shared clonotypes between healthy human individuals. Looking at the study overall: CD8 memory received one plate per donor, CD8 naive two, CD4 memory three and CD4 naive three.

The germline V gene encodes CDR1 LNHDA and CDR2 SQIVND (reference sequence). This CDR3 is built from 15 residues. Study-wide results and limits: Represented diversity (both genetic and exposure-history) was limited by the small number of donors.

Using immunoSEQ multiplex PCR, the repertoire was profiled, and TCRdb retains in-frame clones only, with some absent. This sample has about 2.2 million clones, with just under 95% found just once. On this clone itself: Antigen specificity is unknown. An end of the junction does not agree with germline; a read error may underlie this.

Terminally differentiated effector memory CD45RA+ cells were left out of the naive CD8 fraction, which was CD45RO-negative and positively selected for CCR7. The chain carries TRBV19 and TRBJ1-5; perhaps TRBD1 as D (6 bases). The sequenced material came from naive CD8+ T cells from PBMCs. This TCR derives from a man younger than 35 in good health. Some clones in this sample may be carry-over from other donors' samples. The CDR3 sequence: CASSMEDRINQPQHF. CDR3 DNA: TGCGCCAGTAGTATGGAGGACAGAATCAATCAGCCCCAGCATTTT.